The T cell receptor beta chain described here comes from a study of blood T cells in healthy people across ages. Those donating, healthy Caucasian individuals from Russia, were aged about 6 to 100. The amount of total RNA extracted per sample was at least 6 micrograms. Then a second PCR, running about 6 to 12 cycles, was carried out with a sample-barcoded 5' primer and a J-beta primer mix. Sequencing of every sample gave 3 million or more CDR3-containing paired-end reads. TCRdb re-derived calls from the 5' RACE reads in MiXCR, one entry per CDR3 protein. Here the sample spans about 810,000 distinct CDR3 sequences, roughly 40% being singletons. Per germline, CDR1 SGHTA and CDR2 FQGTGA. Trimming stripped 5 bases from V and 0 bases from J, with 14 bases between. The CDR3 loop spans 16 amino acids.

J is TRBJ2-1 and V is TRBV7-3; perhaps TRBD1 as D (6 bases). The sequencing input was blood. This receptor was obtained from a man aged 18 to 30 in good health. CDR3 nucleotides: TGTGCCAGCAGCCGGTTGGGGGCGAGCTCCTACAATGAGCAGTTCTTC. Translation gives CASSRLGASSYNEQFF.